This T cell receptor beta chain came from a study of shared clonotypes between healthy human individuals. With regard to this clone: Its antigen is not identified.

The J segment lost 0 bases and the V segment lost 5 bases, leaving 7 bases of the junction unmatched. The CDR3 is made up of 16 amino acids. Germline V gives CDR1 SEHNR, CDR2 FQNEAQ (reference sequence). Notes on the study in general: Rarefaction analysis demonstrated incomplete sorted-subset sequencing notwithstanding large depth.

Assay execution proceeded at the deep level. Repertoires were generated with immunoSEQ multiplex PCR, while TCRdb's copy carries only in-frame clones and drops some. The data hold 2 million to 2.5 million clones, with approximately 95% observed a single time. The V call is TRBV7-9, the J call TRBJ2-5, with 9 bases matching TRBD2. The sample was naive CD4+ T cells from PBMCs. Subset noted: CD45RA+ positively selected. The TCR sequence derives from a man between 18 and 35 years old in good health. Some clones in this sample may be carry-over from other donors' samples. The DNA of the CDR3 is TGTGCCAGCAGCACCTCTAGCGGGACCAACCAAGAGACCCAGTACTTC. Its protein product is CASSTSSGTNQETQYF.